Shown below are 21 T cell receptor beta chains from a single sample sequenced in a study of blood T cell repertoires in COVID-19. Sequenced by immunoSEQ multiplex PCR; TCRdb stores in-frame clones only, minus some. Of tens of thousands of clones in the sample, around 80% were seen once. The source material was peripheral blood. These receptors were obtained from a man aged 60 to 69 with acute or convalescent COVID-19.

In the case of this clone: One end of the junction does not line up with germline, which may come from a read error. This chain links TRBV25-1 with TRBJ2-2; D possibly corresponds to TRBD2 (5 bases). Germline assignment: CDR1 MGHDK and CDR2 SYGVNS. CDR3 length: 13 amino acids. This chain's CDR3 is CASRTGNTEELFF. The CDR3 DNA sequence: TGTGCCAGCAGGACGGGAAACACCGAGGAGCTGTTTTTT.

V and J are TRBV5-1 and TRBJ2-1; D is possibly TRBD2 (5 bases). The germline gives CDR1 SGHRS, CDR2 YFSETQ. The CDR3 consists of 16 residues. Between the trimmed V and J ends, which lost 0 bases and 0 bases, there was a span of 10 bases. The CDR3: CASSLGGLGSYNEQFF. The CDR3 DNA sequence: TGCGCCAGCAGCTTGGGAGGGCTGGGCTCCTACAATGAGCAGTTCTTC.

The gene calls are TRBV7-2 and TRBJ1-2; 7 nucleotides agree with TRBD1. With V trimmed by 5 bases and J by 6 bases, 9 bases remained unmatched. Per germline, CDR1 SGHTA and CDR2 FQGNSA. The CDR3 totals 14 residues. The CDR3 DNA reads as TGTGCCAGCAGCCTATCAACAGGGGTTGATGGCTACACCTTC. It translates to CASSLSTGVDGYTF.

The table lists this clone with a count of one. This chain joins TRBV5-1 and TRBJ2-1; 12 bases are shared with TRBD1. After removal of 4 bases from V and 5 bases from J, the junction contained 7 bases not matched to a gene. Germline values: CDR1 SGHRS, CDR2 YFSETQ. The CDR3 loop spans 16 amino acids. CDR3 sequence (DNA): TGCGCCAGCAGCACAACGAGGGACAGGGGGCACAATGAGCAGTTCTTC. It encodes CASSTTRDRGHNEQFF.

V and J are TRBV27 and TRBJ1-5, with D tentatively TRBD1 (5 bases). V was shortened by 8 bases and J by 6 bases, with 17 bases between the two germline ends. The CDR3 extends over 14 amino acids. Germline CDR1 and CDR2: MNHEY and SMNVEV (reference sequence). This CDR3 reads CASGPHSQGQPQHF. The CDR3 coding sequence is TGTGCCAGCGGGCCCCACAGTCAGGGTCAGCCCCAGCATTTT.

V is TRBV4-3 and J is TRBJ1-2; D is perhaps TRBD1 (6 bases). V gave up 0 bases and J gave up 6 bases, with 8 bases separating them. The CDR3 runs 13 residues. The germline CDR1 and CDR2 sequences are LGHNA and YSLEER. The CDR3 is CASSQDRGDGYTF. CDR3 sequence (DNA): TGCGCCAGCAGCCAAGACAGGGGTGATGGCTACACCTTC.

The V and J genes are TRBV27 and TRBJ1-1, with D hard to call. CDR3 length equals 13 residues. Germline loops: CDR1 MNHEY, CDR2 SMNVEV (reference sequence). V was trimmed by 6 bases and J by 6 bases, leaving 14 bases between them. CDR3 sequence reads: CASSLTVGAEAFF. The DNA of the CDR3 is TGTGCCAGCAGCCTGACGGTGGGCGCTGAAGCTTTCTTT.

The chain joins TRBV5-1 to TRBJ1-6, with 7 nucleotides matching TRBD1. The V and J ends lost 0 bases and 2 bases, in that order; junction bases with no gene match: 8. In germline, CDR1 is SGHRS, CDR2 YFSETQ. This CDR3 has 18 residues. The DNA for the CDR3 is TGCGCCAGCAGCTTGGGTAGGGGGCGTCTTCCCTATAATTCACCCCTCCACTTT. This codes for CASSLGRGRLPYNSPLHF.

In DNA, the CDR3 is TGTGCCATCAGTGAGTCGAGTAGATTCCCTAACTATGGCTACACCTTC. It encodes CAISESSRFPNYGYTF. This chain connects TRBV10-3 to TRBJ1-2; no clear D gene. With 0 bases removed from V and 0 bases from J, the gap between germline ends came to 11 bases. Germline values: CDR1 ENHRY, CDR2 SYGVKD. The CDR3 has 16 residues.

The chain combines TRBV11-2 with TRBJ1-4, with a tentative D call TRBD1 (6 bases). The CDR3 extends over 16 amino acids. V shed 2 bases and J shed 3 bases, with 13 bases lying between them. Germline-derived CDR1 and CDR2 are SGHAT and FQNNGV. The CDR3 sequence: CASSLLGRGSNEKLFF. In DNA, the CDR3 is TGTGCCAGCAGCTTACTGGGGAGGGGGTCTAATGAAAAACTGTTTTTT.

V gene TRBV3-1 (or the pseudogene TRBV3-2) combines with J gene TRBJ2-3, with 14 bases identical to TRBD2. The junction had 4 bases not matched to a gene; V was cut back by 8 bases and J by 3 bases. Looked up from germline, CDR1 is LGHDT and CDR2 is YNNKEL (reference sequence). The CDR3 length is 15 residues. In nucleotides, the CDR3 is TGTGCCAGCCGCAGACTAGCGGGGGGGACAGATACGCAGTATTTT. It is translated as CASRRLAGGTDTQYF.

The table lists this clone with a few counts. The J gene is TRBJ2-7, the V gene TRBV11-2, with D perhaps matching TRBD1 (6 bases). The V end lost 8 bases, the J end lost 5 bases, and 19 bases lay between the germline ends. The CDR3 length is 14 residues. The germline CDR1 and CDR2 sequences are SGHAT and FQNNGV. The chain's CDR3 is CASRLSQGKDEQYF. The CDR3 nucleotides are TGTGCCAGCCGTCTTTCTCAGGGGAAGGACGAGCAGTACTTC.

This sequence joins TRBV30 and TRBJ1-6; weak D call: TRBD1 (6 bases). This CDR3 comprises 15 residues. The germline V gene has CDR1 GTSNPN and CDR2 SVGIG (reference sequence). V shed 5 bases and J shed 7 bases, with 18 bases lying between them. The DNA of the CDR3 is TGTGCCTGGGACACCGGGACACACATCAATTCACCCCTCCACTTT. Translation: CAWDTGTHINSPLHF.

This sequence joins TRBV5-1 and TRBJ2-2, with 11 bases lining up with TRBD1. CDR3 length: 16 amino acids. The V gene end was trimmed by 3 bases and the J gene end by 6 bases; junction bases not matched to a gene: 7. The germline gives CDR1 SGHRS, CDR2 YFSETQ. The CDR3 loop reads CASSWTGTGGSGELFF. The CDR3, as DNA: TGCGCCAGCAGCTGGACCGGGACAGGGGGGTCCGGGGAGCTGTTTTTT.

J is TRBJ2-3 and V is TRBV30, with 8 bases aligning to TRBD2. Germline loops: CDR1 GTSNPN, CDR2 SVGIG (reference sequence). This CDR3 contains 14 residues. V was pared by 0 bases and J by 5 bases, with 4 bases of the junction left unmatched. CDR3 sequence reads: CAWSVNGGVDTQYF. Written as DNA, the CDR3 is TGTGCCTGGAGTGTAAACGGGGGGGTAGATACGCAGTATTTT. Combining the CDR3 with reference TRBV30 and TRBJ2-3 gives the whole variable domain SQTIHQWPATLVQPVGSPLSLECTVEGTSNPNLYWYRQAAGRGLQLLFYSVGIGQISSEVPQNLSASRPQDRQFILSSKKLLLSDSGFYLCAWSVNGGVDTQYFGPGTRLTVL.

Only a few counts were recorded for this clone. CDR3 region: CASRGQGHSSEQFF. CDR3 nucleotides: TGCGCCAGCAGAGGCCAGGGCCACTCATCTGAGCAGTTCTTC. This chain joins TRBV5-1 and TRBJ2-1; TRBD1 is a possible D gene (5 bases). CDR3 length: 14 residues. The germline V and J ends were trimmed by 5 bases and 9 bases, with 18 bases remaining between them. Germline V gene data show CDR1 as SGHRS and CDR2 as YFSETQ.

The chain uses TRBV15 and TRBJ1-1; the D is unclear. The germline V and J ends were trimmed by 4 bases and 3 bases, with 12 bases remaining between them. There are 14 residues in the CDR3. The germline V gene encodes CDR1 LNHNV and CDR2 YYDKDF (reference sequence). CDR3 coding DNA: TGTGCCACCAGCATCGTCCTTCGGGACACTGAAGCTTTCTTT. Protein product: CATSIVLRDTEAFF.

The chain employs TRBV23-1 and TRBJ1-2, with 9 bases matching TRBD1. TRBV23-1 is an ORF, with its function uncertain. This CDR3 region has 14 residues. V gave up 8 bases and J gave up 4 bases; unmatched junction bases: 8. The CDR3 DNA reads TGCGCCAGCCGCAGCGGACAGGGGCCCTATGGCTACACCTTC. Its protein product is CASRSGQGPYGYTF.

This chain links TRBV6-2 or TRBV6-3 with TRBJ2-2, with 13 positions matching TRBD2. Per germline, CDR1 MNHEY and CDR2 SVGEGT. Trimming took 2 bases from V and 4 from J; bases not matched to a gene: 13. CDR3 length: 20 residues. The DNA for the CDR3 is TGTGCCAGCAGTTACCCCAGACTAGCGGGGGGCCCGCGAGCCACCGGGGAGCTGTTTTTT. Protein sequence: CASSYPRLAGGPRATGELFF.

The CDR3, as DNA: TGTGCCAGCAGCTTAGTACTAGCGGGGTACAATGAGCAGTTCTTC. Translating it yields CASSLVLAGYNEQFF. This chain links TRBV7-9 with TRBJ2-1; 10 bases align to TRBD2. The CDR3 spans 15 residues. The germline gives CDR1 SEHNR, CDR2 FQNEAQ (reference sequence). J gave up 4 bases and V 1 base, and 1 base lay outside the gene matches.

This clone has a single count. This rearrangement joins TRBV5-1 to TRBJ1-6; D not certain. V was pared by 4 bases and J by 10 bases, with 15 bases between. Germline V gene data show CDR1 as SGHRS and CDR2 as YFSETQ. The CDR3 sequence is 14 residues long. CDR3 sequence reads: CASSPQAPGSPLHF. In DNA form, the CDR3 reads TGCGCCAGCAGCCCTCAGGCGCCTGGGTCACCCCTCCACTTT.